These 5 T cell receptor beta chains originate from one sample sequenced in a study of blood T cell repertoires in COVID-19. Sequenced by immunoSEQ multiplex PCR; TCRdb stores in-frame clones only, minus some. The sample includes roughly 310,000 clones, over 75% of them seen just once. The specimen sequenced was PBMCs or T cells enriched from blood (not recorded which). The receptors were sampled from a middle-aged woman who had recovered from COVID-19.

In this sample, this clone turned up once. The rearrangement uses TRBV19 and TRBJ1-5, with 11 bases fitting TRBD1. Germline assignment: CDR1 LNHDA and CDR2 SQIVND (reference sequence). The junction had 5 bases not matched to a gene; V was cut back by 4 bases and J by 6 bases. This CDR3 region has 15 residues. The CDR3 nucleotides are TGTGCCAGTAGTAGTTGGACAGGGGGCACTCAGCCCCAGCATTTT. Its translation is CASSSWTGGTQPQHF.

This clone was detected once. This chain links TRBV20-1 with TRBJ2-7; TRBD2 matches at 14 bases. The CDR3 has 17 amino acids. V lost 3 bases to trimming and J lost 0 bases; unmatched junction nucleotides: 7. The germline V gene encodes CDR1 DFQATT and CDR2 SNEGSKA (reference sequence). This CDR3 reads CSASRTSGRTLSYEQYF. The CDR3 region has the DNA TGCAGTGCTAGTCGGACTAGCGGGAGGACGCTCTCCTACGAGCAGTACTTC.

This chain connects TRBV3-1 (or the pseudogene TRBV3-2) to TRBJ1-1; tentatively, D is TRBD1 (5 bases). CDR1 and CDR2 (germline): LGHDT, YNNKEL (reference sequence). Trimming cost V 2 bases and J 4 bases, with 17 bases left between them. The CDR3 runs 16 residues. The CDR3: CASSQPVGRDGTEAFF. CDR3 sequence (DNA): TGTGCCAGCAGCCAACCGGTGGGCAGGGATGGCACTGAAGCTTTCTTT.

The chain recombines TRBV6-2 or TRBV6-3 with TRBJ2-3, with TRBD2 matching over 13 bases. The CDR3 covers 16 residues. The J segment lost 6 bases and the V segment lost 5 bases, leaving 8 bases of the junction unmatched. Germline values: CDR1 MNHEY, CDR2 SVGEGT. The CDR3 region has the DNA TGTGCCAGCAGTCACTGGACTAGCGGGGGCCGTGATACGCAGTATTTT. Translating gives CASSHWTSGGRDTQYF.

The chain employs TRBV5-1 and TRBJ1-2; perhaps TRBD1 as D (6 bases). Trimming cost V 0 bases and J 2 bases, with 11 bases left between them. This CDR3 is built from 15 residues. CDR1 SGHRS and CDR2 YFSETQ come from the germline V gene. CDR3: CASSLVGTPNYGYTF. Written as DNA, the CDR3 is TGCGCCAGCAGCTTGGTAGGGACACCCAACTATGGCTACACCTTC.